The 5 T cell receptor beta chains below were found in one sample sequenced in a study of beta chain features in type 1 diabetes. The authors reverse transcribed all of the isolated RNA, so sequencing captured expressed TCRB transcripts. Generated by immunoSEQ multiplex PCR, the TCRdb table keeps only in-frame clones and is missing some. The table has 500,000 to 700,000 clones, roughly a sixth seen once. Sequencing input: naive CD4+ T cells from blood. These receptors all come from a young man in good health.

The rearrangement joins TRBV5-1 to TRBJ2-5, with TRBD1 as a possible D gene (5 bases). CDR3 size: 14 residues. Trimming cost V 3 bases and J 5 bases, with 14 bases left between them. Germline V gene sequence: CDR1 SGHRS, CDR2 YFSETQ. The CDR3 region has the DNA TGCGCCAGCAGCTCGCTAGTGGGGCGGGAGACCCAGTACTTC. This translates into CASSSLVGRETQYF. Full variable domain (remainder filled in from reference TRBV5-1 and TRBJ2-5): KAGVTQTPRYLIKTRGQQVTLSCSPISGHRSVSWYQQTPGQGLQFLFEYFSETQRNKGNFPGRFSGRQFSNSRSEMNVSTLELGDSALYLCASSSLVGRETQYFGPGTRLLVL.

V and J are TRBV10-3 and TRBJ1-1, with D tentatively TRBD1 (6 bases). This CDR3 has 14 residues. V was trimmed by 4 bases and J by 4 bases, leaving 13 bases between them. CDR1 is ENHRY and CDR2 is SYGVKD in the germline V gene. Written as DNA, the CDR3 is TGTGCCATCAGTGCACCTGGGGACACCACTGAAGCTTTCTTT. This encodes CAISAPGDTTEAFF.

This clone has a handful of counts. The J gene is TRBJ2-3, the V gene TRBV10-3, with TRBD2 identical over 7 bases. The germline CDR1 and CDR2 sequences are ENHRY and SYGVKD. CDR3 length equals 11 residues. V lost 8 bases, J lost 9 bases, and 5 bases stayed unmatched. The CDR3 sequence: CAISREETQYF. As DNA, the CDR3 is TGTGCCATCTCTCGGGAGGAAACGCAGTATTTT.

The chain employs TRBV5-5 and TRBJ2-4; 9 bases agree with TRBD1. The CDR3 is 14 residues long. Trimming removed 2 bases from V and 9 bases from J; junction bases left unmatched: 6. CDR1 is SGHKS and CDR2 is YYEKEE in the germline V gene (reference sequence). Here the CDR3 DNA reads TGTGCCAGCAGCTTCGGGACAGGGCCAACCATTCAGTACTTC. This translates into CASSFGTGPTIQYF.

This sequence joins TRBV10-3 and TRBJ2-5; 8 bases are shared with TRBD2. The CDR3 has 13 amino acids. After removal of 6 bases from V and 2 bases from J, the junction contained 2 bases not matched to a gene. Germline CDR1 ENHRY, CDR2 SYGVKD. As DNA, the CDR3 is TGTGCCATCAGCGGGACTAGACAAGAGACCCAGTACTTC. It codes for CAISGTRQETQYF.